A single sample is the source of the 26 T cell receptor beta chains below, sequenced in a study of immune cell composition in non-small cell lung cancer. Sequencing was performed with immunoSEQ multiplex PCR; in TCRdb, only in-frame clones are kept and a portion is missing. The sample holds about 3,100 clones, roughly four fifths seen once. The sample was lung tumor tissue. All receptors come from a human donor with non-small cell lung cancer.

This chain uses TRBV2 with TRBJ2-5, with D perhaps TRBD2 (5 bases). Trimming shortened V by 7 bases and J by 2 bases, and 14 bases separated the two germline ends. The CDR3 contains 14 residues. Germline loops: CDR1 SNHLY, CDR2 FYNNEI. The CDR3 region is CASNKGGLQETQYF. CDR3 nucleotides: TGTGCCAGCAACAAAGGAGGTCTACAAGAGACCCAGTACTTC.

This chain joins TRBV7-2 and TRBJ1-3; D not resolved. The germline CDR1 and CDR2 sequences are SGHTA and FQGNSA. This CDR3 region has 15 residues. V was cut by 3 bases and J by 8 bases, with 17 bases left in between. CDR3 amino acids: CASSLSPGSSDTIYF. The CDR3 DNA is TGTGCCAGCAGCTTGAGCCCAGGTAGTTCGGACACCATATATTTT.

The V gene is TRBV11-2, the J gene TRBJ2-1; TRBD2 might be the D (5 bases). V dropped 8 bases and J dropped 3 bases, with 11 bases sitting between them. CDR3 length equals 13 residues. Germline loops: CDR1 SGHAT, CDR2 FQNNGV. This CDR3 reads CASGGLVYNEQFF. The CDR3 DNA reads as TGTGCCAGCGGCGGACTGGTCTACAATGAGCAGTTCTTC.

This clone was observed a handful of times. The chain combines TRBV5-1 with TRBJ2-1; possible D gene TRBD1, 5 bases. The CDR3 spans 13 residues. Trimming removed 4 bases from V and 5 bases from J, with 10 bases in between. Germline V CDR1 and CDR2: SGHRS, YFSETQ. CDR3 sequence reads: CASSQDTNNEQFF. In DNA, the CDR3 is TGCGCCAGCAGCCAGGACACGAACAATGAGCAGTTCTTC. The variable domain in full, completed from reference TRBV5-1 and TRBJ2-1, reads KAGVTQTPRYLIKTRGQQVTLSCSPISGHRSVSWYQQTPGQGLQFLFEYFSETQRNKGNFPGRFSGRQFSNSRSEMNVSTLELGDSALYLCASSQDTNNEQFFGPGTRLTVL.

This clone is a singleton in its sample. V gene TRBV19 combines with J gene TRBJ1-2; 9 nucleotides match TRBD1. CDR3 length: 15 residues. Germline-derived CDR1 and CDR2 are LNHDA and SQIVND (reference sequence). With 5 bases clipped from V and 5 bases from J, the junction kept 9 bases outside the gene matches. This chain's CDR3 is CASSPTDGQGYGYTF. CDR3 in DNA: TGTGCCAGTAGTCCCACCGACGGACAGGGGTATGGCTACACCTTC.

V usage is TRBV7-9 and J usage is TRBJ1-4; D unclear. There are 11 residues in the CDR3. Germline values: CDR1 SEHNR, CDR2 FQNEAQ (reference sequence). Trimming stripped 8 bases from V and 7 bases from J, with 8 bases between. CDR3 in amino acids: CASSGGEKLFF. DNA of the CDR3: TGTGCCAGCTCAGGAGGTGAAAAACTGTTTTTT. Looking up the rest from reference TRBV7-9 and TRBJ1-4 gives the full variable domain: DTGVSQNPRHKITKRGQNVTFRCDPISEHNRLYWYRQTLGQGPEFLTYFQNEAQLEKSRLLSDRFSAERPKGSFSTLEIQRTEQGDSAMYLCASSGGEKLFFGSGTQLSVL.

The chain uses TRBV27 and TRBJ1-6; possibly TRBD1 for D (6 bases). CDR1 and CDR2 (germline): MNHEY, SMNVEV (reference sequence). Trimming stripped 4 bases from V and 10 bases from J, with 17 bases between. The CDR3 loop spans 15 amino acids. DNA for the CDR3: TGTGCCAGCAGTTCAGGGGAACTAGGGCGATCACCCCTCCACTTT. This codes for CASSSGELGRSPLHF.

This sequence joins TRBV11-1 and TRBJ2-7, with 9 nucleotides matching TRBD1. The CDR3 is made up of 17 amino acids. Germline V CDR1 and CDR2: SGHAT, FQDESV (reference sequence). Unmatched junction bases numbered 7, after V lost 1 base and J lost 0 bases. CDR3 protein: CASSLDYGTGSSYEQYF. DNA of the CDR3: TGTGCCAGCAGCTTAGATTACGGGACAGGGAGCTCCTACGAGCAGTACTTC.

The chain carries TRBV27 and TRBJ2-7; D not certain. Between the trimmed V and J ends, which lost 1 base and 3 bases, there was a span of 7 bases. The CDR3 sequence is 13 residues long. Germline CDR1 reads MNHEY; CDR2 reads SMNVEV (reference sequence). The CDR3 loop reads CASSLWPNYEQYF. Written as DNA, the CDR3 is TGTGCCAGCAGTTTATGGCCGAACTACGAGCAGTACTTC.

The chain combines TRBV5-1 with TRBJ1-4, with TRBD1 as a possible D gene (6 bases). CDR3 length equals 13 residues. Germline V gene data show CDR1 as SGHRS and CDR2 as YFSETQ. Trimming stripped 6 bases from V and 3 bases from J, with 9 bases between. CDR3 sequence: CASTRGANEKLFF. CDR3 bases: TGCGCCAGCACCAGGGGCGCTAATGAAAAACTGTTTTTT. Full variable domain (outside the CDR3, taken from reference TRBV5-1 and TRBJ1-4): KAGVTQTPRYLIKTRGQQVTLSCSPISGHRSVSWYQQTPGQGLQFLFEYFSETQRNKGNFPGRFSGRQFSNSRSEMNVSTLELGDSALYLCASTRGANEKLFFGSGTQLSVL.

The V gene is TRBV5-6, the J gene TRBJ1-2; 8 nucleotides line up with TRBD1. V lost 4 bases and J lost 8; bases outside the gene matches: 13. The CDR3 covers 15 residues. Germline V lookup: CDR1 SGHDT, CDR2 YYEEEE. The CDR3 nucleotides are TGTGCCAGCAGCCGGACAGGGACGGGGGCCGGGGGCTACACCTTC. It is translated as CASSRTGTGAGGYTF.

The rearrangement joins TRBV9 to TRBJ1-3; D might be TRBD1 (6 bases). Germline V gene data show CDR1 as SGDLS and CDR2 as YYNGEE. Trimming took off 0 bases at V and 0 bases at J, with 7 bases between the two ends. CDR3 length equals 15 residues. The DNA for the CDR3 is TGTGCCAGCAGCGTAGAACAGGGCTCTGGAAACACCATATATTTT. It translates to CASSVEQGSGNTIYF. The whole variable domain, filled in from reference TRBV9 and TRBJ1-3, reads DSGVTQTPKHLITATGQRVTLRCSPRSGDLSVYWYQQSLDQGLQFLIQYYNGEERAKGNILERFSAQQFPDLHSELNLSSLELGDSALYFCASSVEQGSGNTIYFGEGSWLTVV.

The rearrangement links TRBV5-1 to TRBJ2-1, with TRBD1 as a possible D gene (5 bases). The CDR3 contains 16 residues. Germline V CDR1 and CDR2: SGHRS, YFSETQ. Deletions cut 1 base from V and 8 bases from J, with 19 bases between. The CDR3 here is CASSLSGPRGIDEQFF. As DNA, the CDR3 is TGCGCCAGCAGCTTGAGTGGCCCTAGGGGCATCGATGAGCAGTTCTTC.

This clone was observed a handful of times. The chain couples TRBV29-1 to TRBJ2-1, with TRBD2 matching over 13 bases. The length of the CDR3 is 18 residues. Germline V gene sequence: CDR1 SQVTM, CDR2 ANQGSEA. V lost 3 bases, J lost 1 base, and 9 bases stayed unmatched. DNA of the CDR3: TGCAGCGTTGACTTTTGGACTAGCGGGGGAAAGTCCTACAATGAGCAGTTCTTC. This translates into CSVDFWTSGGKSYNEQFF.

This chain uses TRBV10-3 with TRBJ2-2, with a possible D match to TRBD2 (5 bases). Trimming pared 2 bases from V and 5 bases from J, leaving 6 bases between. The CDR3 has 13 amino acids. CDR1 and CDR2 from the germline V gene are ENHRY and SYGVKD. The DNA for the CDR3 is TGTGCCATCAGTGAGCGGGGAACCGGGGAGCTGTTTTTT. Translation: CAISERGTGELFF.

V is TRBV18 and J is TRBJ2-7, with 9 positions matching TRBD1. Germline V CDR1 and CDR2: KGHSH, LQKENI. V shed 3 bases, J shed 7 bases, and the junction held 7 bases outside the gene matches. The CDR3 loop spans 14 amino acids. CDR3 region: CASSPTGGEGEQYF. The CDR3 region has the DNA TGTGCCAGCTCACCGACAGGGGGTGAGGGGGAGCAGTACTTC.

The chain combines TRBV7-9 with TRBJ1-1, with 9 bases aligning to TRBD1. Germline V gene sequence: CDR1 SEHNR, CDR2 FQNEAQ (reference sequence). V gave up 3 bases and J gave up 4 bases; unmatched junction bases: 6. The CDR3 totals 15 residues. Written as DNA, the CDR3 is TGTGCCAGCAGCTTTACCGGGACAGGGAGCACTGAAGCTTTCTTT. This translates into CASSFTGTGSTEAFF.

V is TRBV28 and J is TRBJ1-2, with 7 nucleotides matching TRBD1. V was clipped by 6 bases and J by 2 bases; unmatched bases: 3. The CDR3 covers 13 residues. Germline V gene data show CDR1 as MDHEN and CDR2 as SYDVKM. The CDR3 bases are TGTGCCAGCAGACAGGGGATCAACTATGGCTACACCTTC. As protein: CASRQGINYGYTF.

The V gene is TRBV9, the J gene TRBJ1-3; D gene unclear. Germline V gene lookup returns CDR1 SGDLS and CDR2 YYNGEE. The CDR3 covers 13 residues. Trimming cost V 4 bases and J 2 bases, with 7 bases left between them. Here the CDR3 reads CASSPPAGNTIYF. The CDR3 nucleotides read TGTGCCAGCAGCCCCCCAGCTGGAAACACCATATATTTT.

This clone has a handful of counts. The gene calls are TRBV10-3 and TRBJ2-7; 7 positions match TRBD1. The germline V gene has CDR1 ENHRY and CDR2 SYGVKD. This CDR3 has 16 residues. Trimming removed 6 bases from V and 2 bases from J; junction bases left unmatched: 13. The CDR3 DNA sequence: TGTGCCATCAGCCCAGTCGACAGGGTCGCGACCTACGAGCAGTACTTC. Protein sequence: CAISPVDRVATYEQYF.

The chain uses TRBV11-2 and TRBJ2-1, with 12 positions matching TRBD2. Germline V gene data show CDR1 as SGHAT and CDR2 as FQNNGV. CDR3 size: 15 residues. J lost 7 bases, V lost 5 bases, and 6 bases had no gene match. The CDR3 DNA reads TGTGCCAGCAGCCCCGGACTAGCGGGGTATAATGAGCAGTTCTTC. Translation gives CASSPGLAGYNEQFF.

By proportion, this clone is hyperexpanded. The chain carries TRBV7-9 and TRBJ1-2, with D unresolved. Germline CDR1 SEHNR, CDR2 FQNEAQ (reference sequence). Trimming took off 5 bases at V and 8 bases at J, with 9 bases between the two ends. This CDR3 region has 11 residues. This CDR3 reads CASSRSLGYTF. CDR3 DNA: TGTGCCAGCAGCCGTAGCTTGGGCTACACCTTC.

The V gene is TRBV5-1, the J gene TRBJ2-2, with TRBD2 matching 10 bases. The germline V gene has CDR1 SGHRS and CDR2 YFSETQ. V lost 4 bases and J lost 2; bases outside the gene matches: 8. The CDR3 loop spans 17 amino acids. CDR3 in amino acids: CASSPALAGVNTGELFF. The CDR3 nucleotides read TGCGCCAGCAGCCCGGCCCTAGCGGGAGTTAACACCGGGGAGCTGTTTTTT.

V and J are TRBV28 and TRBJ2-7; perhaps TRBD2 as D (5 bases). The CDR3 is made up of 14 amino acids. CDR1 and CDR2 from the germline V gene are MDHEN and SYDVKM. The germline V and J ends were trimmed by 5 bases and 5 bases, with 16 bases remaining between them. The CDR3 sequence is CASSPNQVGNEQYF. CDR3 nucleotides: TGTGCCAGCAGTCCCAACCAGGTCGGGAACGAGCAGTACTTC. Together with reference TRBV28 and TRBJ2-7, the CDR3 gives the full variable domain: DVKVTQSSRYLVKRTGEKVFLECVQDMDHENMFWYRQDPGLGLRLIYFSYDVKMKEKGDIPEGYSVSREKKERFSLILESASTNQTSMYLCASSPNQVGNEQYFGPGTRLTVT.

CDR3 nucleotides: TGTGCCACCAGCAGAGATTCGGACAGTCTGTCCCAGCATTTT. It is translated as CATSRDSDSLSQHF. The chain employs TRBV15 and TRBJ1-5; weak D call: TRBD1 (6 bases). V dropped 0 bases and J dropped 11 bases, with 14 bases sitting between them. The CDR3 is 14 residues long. In germline, CDR1 is LNHNV, CDR2 YYDKDF (reference sequence). Drawing the rest from reference TRBV15 and TRBJ1-5, the complete variable domain is DAMVIQNPRYQVTQFGKPVTLSCSQTLNHNVMYWYQQKSSQAPKLLFHYYDKDFNNEADTPDNFQSRRPNTSFCFLDIRSPGLGDTAMYLCATSRDSDSLSQHFGDGTRLSIL.

J is TRBJ2-4 and V is TRBV27; perhaps TRBD1 as D (5 bases). V was shortened by 5 bases and J by 0 bases, with 11 bases between the two germline ends. This CDR3 comprises 15 residues. Germline CDR1 is MNHEY and CDR2 is SMNVEV (reference sequence). The CDR3 DNA is TGTGCCAGCAGTGAAATGGGGCTAGCCAAAAACATTCAGTACTTC. Its translation: CASSEMGLAKNIQYF.